This T cell receptor (beta chain) was captured by sequencing in a study of T-cell reconstitution after alpha-beta-depleted transplantation in children. The TCRbeta library was prepared with unique molecular identifiers. MiXCR, run by TCRdb on the PCR reads, gives a single entry per CDR3 protein. The repertoire holds 550,000 to 600,000 distinct CDR3 sequences, with more than 20% as singletons. In its sample, this clonotype was seen once. The antigen is unknown. Study results and limitations: Several hundred rapidly expanded clones from non-depleted graft cells reportedly supplied alpha-beta T cells about two months post-transplant. Some patients' high day-60 TCRbeta diversity was attributed to recipient cells surviving conditioning.

Germline values: CDR1 SGHAT, CDR2 FQNNGV. Trimming removed 3 bases at V and 0 bases at J, with 12 bases between. The CDR3 is 17 amino acids. The sequences come from PBMCs, mostly from graft donor cells, collected 360 days after TCRalphabeta/CD19-depleted stem cell transplant. This chain links TRBV11-2 with TRBJ2-6, with unresolved D. The source of this sequence is a boy younger than two who had a stem cell transplant for acute myeloid leukemia, so the T cells may come from the graft donor. CDR3 bases: TGTGCCAGCAGCTTTCCCCGTGGCGGCTCTGGGGCCAACGTCCTGACTTTC. It yields the protein CASSFPRGGSGANVLTF. Complete variable domain (other parts from reference TRBV11-2 and TRBJ2-6): EAGVAQSPRYKIIEKRQSVAFWCNPISGHATLYWYQQILGQGPKLLIQFQNNGVVDDSQLPKDRFSAERLKGVDSTLKIQPAKLEDSAVYLCASSFPRGGSGANVLTFGAGSRLTVL.